A single T cell receptor (beta chain) is shown here with its context. Its cognate antigen is unknown. Trimming removed 4 bases at V and 7 bases at J, with 13 bases between. There are 13 residues in the CDR3. The data stem from a study of breast tumors, draining lymph nodes, adjacent tissues. TCRdb re-called the multiplex PCR reads with MiXCR, one entry per CDR3 protein. The table records some 97,000 distinct CDR3 sequences, about 20% of them present only once. Axillary draining lymph nodes of breast cancer patients supplied the node samples. Whole-study findings and limits: Tumor TCR diversity was below lymph nodes but above nontumor tissue.

Sample: axillary lymph node tissue. J is TRBJ1-2 and V is TRBV12-3 or TRBV12-4; D is undetermined. This clonotype was obtained from a female donor with breast cancer. Some clones in this sample may be carry-over from other donors' samples. CDR3 bases: TGTGCCAGCAGTTCAGGAGACCCCAGTGGCTACACCTTC. Amino acids: CASSSGDPSGYTF.